Following are 17 T cell receptor beta chains from one sample sequenced in a study of regulatory T cells in long-lasting Graves disease. The time point here: newly diagnosed GD, antithyroid drugs for less than 3 months. From PBMCs, RNA was extracted and then used to make the TCR library. Both iRepertoire HTBI primers and Arm-PCR of CDR3 regions were used to build the TCR beta libraries. MiXCR, applied by TCRdb to the multiplex PCR reads, yields one record per CDR3 protein. The table records over 450,000 distinct CDR3 sequences, 12% of them present only once. These sequences were also reported in another study, on T cells in Graves' hyperthyroidism and ophthalmopathy.

The source was peripheral blood mononuclear cells (PBMCs), collected at new diagnosis, from a patient treated with antithyroid drugs. These receptor sequences come from a woman in her thirties with Graves disease.

This clonotype was detected many times. J is TRBJ1-1 and V is TRBV12-3 or TRBV12-4; TRBD1 is a possible D gene (6 bases). CDR3 length: 15 amino acids. V lost 5 bases and J lost 1, with 14 bases in between. DNA for the CDR3: TGTGCCAGCAGTGGACCGGGACACCCGAACACTGAAGCTTTCTTT. Translating gives CASSGPGHPNTEAFF.

The rearrangement links TRBV6-1 to TRBJ2-2; 7 bases fit TRBD2. The length of the CDR3 is 15 residues. J gave up 9 bases and V 7 bases, and 14 bases lay outside the gene matches. In germline, CDR1 is MNHNS, CDR2 SASEGT. The CDR3 spells CASKPLAATERELFF. CDR3 sequence (DNA): TGTGCCAGCAAGCCCCTAGCGGCCACGGAACGGGAGCTGTTTTTT.

Regarding this clonotype: The junction differs from germline at one of its ends, possibly a read error. The gene calls are TRBV7-9 and TRBJ1-6; TRBD1 might be the D (5 bases). The germline V gene has CDR1 SEHNR and CDR2 FQNEAQ (reference sequence). The CDR3 sequence is 15 residues long. DNA for the CDR3: TGTGCCAGCAGCTCCCCTACAGGACCAAATTCACCCCCCCACTTT. Protein sequence: CASSSPTGPNSPPHF.

This clonotype was picked up many times. The V call is TRBV5-6, the J call TRBJ1-2; D gene unclear. The length of the CDR3 is 13 residues. In germline, CDR1 is SGHDT, CDR2 YYEEEE. V was pared by 7 bases and J by 5 bases, with 15 bases between. The chain's CDR3 is CASASGERYGYTF. CDR3 in DNA: TGTGCCAGCGCAAGCGGGGAGCGGTATGGCTACACCTTC.

CDR3 DNA: TGCGCCAGCAGCTACCAACTAGCGGGAGGGGAGACCCAGTACTTC. Residues: CASSYQLAGGETQYF. J is TRBJ2-5 and V is TRBV5-1; TRBD2 matches at 13 bases. Germline V gene lookup returns CDR1 SGHRS and CDR2 YFSETQ. The CDR3 is 15 residues long. V was clipped by 3 bases and J by 5 bases; unmatched bases: 4.

This clonotype came up once. A much larger clone differs by one base, so this may be a read error. V and J are TRBV6-2 or TRBV6-3 and TRBJ2-1; 9 bases fit TRBD2. The CDR3 has 15 residues. From germline, CDR1 is MNHEY and CDR2 SVGEGT. CDR3 protein: CANSYRLAVNKVQFF. The CDR3 nucleotides are TGTGCCAACAGTTACAGACTAGCGGTAAACAAAGTGCAGTTCTTC.

This clonotype was detected ten times or more. This rearrangement joins TRBV2 to TRBJ1-5; D uncertain. The CDR3 has 15 residues. Per the germline V gene, CDR1 is SNHLY and CDR2 is FYNNEI. Trimming left V 5 bases short and J 0 bases short, with 11 bases between. The CDR3 nucleotides are TGTGCCAGCAGTCCCACCGGATATAGCAATCAGCCCCAGCATTTT. Amino acids: CASSPTGYSNQPQHF.

This clonotype was counted only a few times. This chain joins TRBV20-1 and TRBJ2-2; 13 nucleotides match TRBD2. The junction had 4 bases not matched to a gene; V was cut back by 0 bases and J by 6 bases. The CDR3 extends over 16 amino acids. The V gene's germline CDR1 is DFQATT and CDR2 SNEGSKA (reference sequence). DNA for the CDR3: TGCAGTGCTAGAGATACTAGCGGGAGGGCCCCCGGGGAGCTGTTTTTT. As protein: CSARDTSGRAPGELFF.

This clonotype turned up a few times. The V and J genes are TRBV10-1 and TRBJ2-1; 11 bases match TRBD2. CDR3 size: 16 residues. Germline V gives CDR1 WNHNN, CDR2 SYGVQD (reference sequence). V shed 3 bases, J shed 9 bases, and the junction held 10 bases outside the gene matches. CDR3 nucleotide sequence: TGCGCCAGCAGTGATCTAGCGGGGGGATTAGGGGTTGAGCAGTTCTTC. As protein: CASSDLAGGLGVEQFF.

This clonotype has at least ten counts. The chain combines TRBV7-6 with TRBJ2-2; a weak D match, TRBD2 (6 bases). The CDR3 covers 14 residues. The V end lost 5 bases, the J end lost 4 bases, and 11 bases lay between the germline ends. CDR1 SGHVS and CDR2 FNYEAQ come from the germline V gene. CDR3 nucleotides: TGTGCCAGCAGCCCAGGACTACTCACCGGGGAGCTGTTTTTT. Its protein product is CASSPGLLTGELFF.

This clonotype was found many times. Here the CDR3 reads CASSIVQGLTEAFF. DNA for the CDR3: TGTGCCAGTAGTATCGTACAGGGATTAACTGAAGCTTTCTTT. The chain has TRBV19 and TRBJ1-1; possibly TRBD1 for D (6 bases). V was shortened by 3 bases and J by 5 bases, with 13 bases between the two germline ends. The CDR3 extends over 14 amino acids. The germline V gene has CDR1 LNHDA and CDR2 SQIVND (reference sequence).

This clonotype was counted at least ten times. Mismatch with germline at one junction end may stem from a read error. The chain carries TRBV7-7 and TRBJ2-5, with 7 bases that match TRBD1. CDR1 SSHAT and CDR2 FNYEAQ come from the germline V gene (reference sequence). This CDR3 is 15 amino acids long. DNA of the CDR3: TGTGCTAGCAGCATCACCAGGGGGATAGGAGAGACCCAGTACTTC. Amino acids: CASSITRGIGETQYF.

There are many counts of this clonotype. The chain employs TRBV25-1 and TRBJ1-1; D gene uncertain. Germline V gene data show CDR1 as MGHDK and CDR2 as SYGVNS. The CDR3 consists of 13 residues. The V end lost 6 bases, the J end lost 1 base, and 9 bases lay between the germline ends. CDR3 sequence: CASRREENTEAFF. CDR3 in DNA: TGTGCCAGCAGAAGGGAGGAGAACACTGAAGCTTTCTTT.

This rearrangement joins TRBV7-8 to TRBJ2-7; the D gene is possibly TRBD2 (6 bases). The CDR3 is 17 amino acids. The germline CDR1 and CDR2 sequences are SGHVS and FQNEAQ. V gave up 4 bases and J gave up 9 bases, with 28 bases separating them. CDR3 nucleotide sequence: TGTGCCAGCAGCTCAGGCTCTTACGGGCAGGGAGGCTTTCCGCAGTACTTC. It specifies CASSSGSYGQGGFPQYF.

This clonotype was observed a few times. The V gene is TRBV2, the J gene TRBJ1-2; D is unresolved. V lost 3 bases and J lost 3, with 8 bases in between. This CDR3 has 13 residues. The germline gives CDR1 SNHLY, CDR2 FYNNEI. The CDR3 loop reads CASSESRDYGYTF. CDR3 coding DNA: TGTGCCAGCAGTGAGAGCCGGGACTATGGCTACACCTTC.

This clonotype was picked up a small number of times. V usage is TRBV19 and J usage is TRBJ1-2; D not certain. Trimming shortened V by 10 bases and J by 9 bases, and 24 bases separated the two germline ends. From germline, CDR1 is LNHDA and CDR2 SQIVND (reference sequence). This CDR3 has 14 amino acids. The CDR3 coding sequence is TGTGCCACCAAAGCCACGAGGGAGCTTCGGAGCTACACCTTC. As protein: CATKATRELRSYTF.

This clonotype was recorded at least ten times. V and J are TRBV7-2 and TRBJ2-1; 7 bases are a match to TRBD2. V dropped 7 bases and J dropped 2; count of bases not matched to a gene: 8. Germline-derived CDR1 and CDR2 are SGHTA and FQGNSA. The CDR3 loop spans 15 amino acids. In DNA, the CDR3 is TGTGCCAGCACCGTGGGGGGGGGGGCCTACAATGAGCAGTTCTTC. Its translation is CASTVGGGAYNEQFF. Combining the CDR3 with reference TRBV7-2 and TRBJ2-1 gives the whole variable domain GAGVSQSPSNKVTEKGKDVELRCDPISGHTALYWYRQSLGQGLEFLIYFQGNSAPDKSGLPSDRFSAERTGGSVSTLTIQRTQQEDSAVYLCASTVGGGAYNEQFFGPGTRLTVL.